The 6 T cell receptor beta chains below were found in one sample sequenced in a study of shared clonotypes between healthy human individuals. Measured with immunoSEQ multiplex PCR; TCRdb has only the in-frame clones, and not every one. The table includes 2 million to 2.5 million clones, 90% to 95% detected once. Specimen: naive CD4+ T cells from PBMCs. Regarding subset: CD45RA+ positively selected. These receptors were taken from a man between 18 and 29 years old in good health. Some clones in this sample may be carry-over from other donors' samples.

V and J are TRBV4-1 and TRBJ1-2, with 8 bases identical to TRBD1. CDR1 is MGHRA, CDR2 YSYEKL, per germline. Trimming at V came to 0 bases and at J to 4 bases, leaving 1 base not matched to a gene. The CDR3 runs 14 residues. The CDR3 is CASSQDTGGYGYTF. CDR3 bases: TGCGCCAGCAGCCAAGATACAGGGGGCTATGGCTACACCTTC.

The V gene is TRBV27, the J gene TRBJ1-1; weak D call: TRBD1 (6 bases). Trimming shortened V by 6 bases and J by 0 bases, and 17 bases separated the two germline ends. Germline assignment: CDR1 MNHEY and CDR2 SMNVEV (reference sequence). This CDR3 is 16 amino acids long. CDR3 nucleotide sequence: TGTGCCAGCAGCCCCGACAGGTTAAACATGAACACTGAAGCTTTCTTT. It translates to CASSPDRLNMNTEAFF.

This clone appeared a single time. This chain links TRBV5-1 with TRBJ2-3; no definite D call. Germline V gene data show CDR1 as SGHRS and CDR2 as YFSETQ. CDR3 length: 13 residues. V was shortened by 4 bases and J by 6 bases, with 12 bases between the two germline ends. CDR3 bases: TGCGCCAGCAGCCCCGCCGGTCTGGATACGCAGTATTTT. It encodes CASSPAGLDTQYF. The full variable domain, its missing parts supplied by reference TRBV5-1 and TRBJ2-3, is KAGVTQTPRYLIKTRGQQVTLSCSPISGHRSVSWYQQTPGQGLQFLFEYFSETQRNKGNFPGRFSGRQFSNSRSEMNVSTLELGDSALYLCASSPAGLDTQYFGPGTRLTVL.

The chain employs TRBV28 and TRBJ2-7; TRBD1 agrees at 7 bases. Germline V gene data show CDR1 as MDHEN and CDR2 as SYDVKM. CDR3 length: 13 amino acids. V lost 7 bases and J lost 6; bases outside the gene matches: 9. CDR3 amino acids: CASKRTGALEQYF. The CDR3 DNA is TGTGCCAGCAAGAGGACAGGCGCTCTCGAGCAGTACTTC.

The chain carries TRBV29-1 and TRBJ1-4; TRBD1 matches 12 bases. Germline V CDR1 and CDR2: SQVTM, ANQGSEA. V lost 5 bases, J lost 6 bases, and 19 bases stayed unmatched. The CDR3 spans 19 residues. The CDR3 coding sequence is TGCAGCGTTAGGGGTCATTCAACCGGGACAGGGGGCTCGTATGAAAAACTGTTTTTT. Protein product: CSVRGHSTGTGGSYEKLFF.

V usage is TRBV5-5 and J usage is TRBJ1-2; D is unclear. This CDR3 is built from 14 residues. Germline CDR1 is SGHKS and CDR2 is YYEKEE (reference sequence). Between the trimmed V and J ends, which lost 2 bases and 7 bases, there was a span of 15 bases. The CDR3 loop is CASSFGVPPLGYTF. Here the CDR3 DNA reads TGTGCCAGCAGCTTTGGCGTTCCCCCACTTGGCTACACCTTC.